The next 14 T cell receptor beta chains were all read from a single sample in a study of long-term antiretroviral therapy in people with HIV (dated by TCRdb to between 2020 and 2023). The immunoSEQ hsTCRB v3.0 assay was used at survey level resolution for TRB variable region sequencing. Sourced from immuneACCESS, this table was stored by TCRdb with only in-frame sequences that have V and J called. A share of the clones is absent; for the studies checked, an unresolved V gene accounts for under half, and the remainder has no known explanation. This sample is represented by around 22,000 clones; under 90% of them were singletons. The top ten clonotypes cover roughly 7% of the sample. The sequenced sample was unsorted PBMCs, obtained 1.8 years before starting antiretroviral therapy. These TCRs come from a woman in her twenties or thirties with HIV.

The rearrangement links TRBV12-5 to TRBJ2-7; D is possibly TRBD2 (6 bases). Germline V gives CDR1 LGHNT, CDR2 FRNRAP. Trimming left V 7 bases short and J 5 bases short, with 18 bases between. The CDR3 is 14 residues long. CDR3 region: CASASGTRRDEQYF. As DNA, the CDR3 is TGTGCTAGTGCCTCGGGAACTAGGAGGGACGAGCAGTACTTC.

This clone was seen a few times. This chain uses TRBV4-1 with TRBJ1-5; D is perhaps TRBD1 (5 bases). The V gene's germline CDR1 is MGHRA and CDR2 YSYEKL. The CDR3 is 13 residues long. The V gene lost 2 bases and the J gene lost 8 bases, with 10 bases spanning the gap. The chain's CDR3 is CASSQLRGEPQHF. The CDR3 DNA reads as TGCGCCAGCAGCCAATTGAGGGGTGAGCCCCAGCATTTT.

CDR3 in amino acids: CASSPQTNYGYTF. CDR3 bases: TGTGCCAGCAGCCCACAGACTAACTATGGCTACACCTTC. The chain carries TRBV6-1 and TRBJ1-2, with no clear D. The CDR3 runs to 13 residues. V lost 6 bases to trimming and J lost 0 bases, with 8 bases between them. The germline CDR1 and CDR2 sequences are MNHNS and SASEGT.

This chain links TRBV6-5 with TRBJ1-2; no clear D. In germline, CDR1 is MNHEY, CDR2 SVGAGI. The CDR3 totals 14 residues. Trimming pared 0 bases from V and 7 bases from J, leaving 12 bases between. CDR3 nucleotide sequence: TGTGCCAGCAGTTACTCGTCTGGGATGGGTGGCTACACCTTC. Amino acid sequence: CASSYSSGMGGYTF.

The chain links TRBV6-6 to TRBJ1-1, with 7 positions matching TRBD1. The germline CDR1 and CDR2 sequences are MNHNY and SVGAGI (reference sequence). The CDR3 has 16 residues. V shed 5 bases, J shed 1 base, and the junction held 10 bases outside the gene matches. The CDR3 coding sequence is TGTGCCAGCAGTAACACCCCCGGGACAGAGAACACTGAAGCTTTCTTT. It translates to CASSNTPGTENTEAFF.

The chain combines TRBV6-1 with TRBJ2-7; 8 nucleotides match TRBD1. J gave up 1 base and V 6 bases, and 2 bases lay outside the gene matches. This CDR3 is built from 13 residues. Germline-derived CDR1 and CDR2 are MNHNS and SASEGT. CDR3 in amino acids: CASRWTGSYEQYF. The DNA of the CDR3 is TGTGCCAGCAGGTGGACAGGGTCCTACGAGCAGTACTTC.

The CDR3 spells CASSLEDSNQPQHF. CDR3 nucleotides: TGTGCCAGCAGCCTCGAGGATAGCAATCAGCCCCAGCATTTT. The chain couples TRBV4-2 to TRBJ1-5; D ambiguous. There are 14 residues in the CDR3. The germline V and J ends were trimmed by 4 bases and 0 bases, with 7 bases remaining between them. CDR1 and CDR2 (germline): LGHNA, YNFKEQ.

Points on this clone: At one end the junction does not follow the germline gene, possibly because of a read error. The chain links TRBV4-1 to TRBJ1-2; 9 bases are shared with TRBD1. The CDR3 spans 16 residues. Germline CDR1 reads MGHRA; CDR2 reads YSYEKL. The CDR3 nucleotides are TGCGCCAGCAGCCCGGGACAGGGCTCCTCTAAGTATGGCTACACCTTC. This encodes CASSPGQGSSKYGYTF.

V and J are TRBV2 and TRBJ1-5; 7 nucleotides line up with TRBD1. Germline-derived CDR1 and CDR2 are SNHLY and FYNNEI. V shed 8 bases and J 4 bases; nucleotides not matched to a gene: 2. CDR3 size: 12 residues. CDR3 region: CASGTANQPQHF. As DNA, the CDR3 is TGTGCCAGCGGGACAGCAAATCAGCCCCAGCATTTT. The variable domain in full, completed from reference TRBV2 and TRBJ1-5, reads EPEVTQTPSHQVTQMGQEVILRCVPISNHLYFYWYRQILGQKVEFLVSFYNNEISEKSEIFDDQFSVERPDGSNFTLKIRSTKLEDSAMYFCASGTANQPQHFGDGTRLSIL.

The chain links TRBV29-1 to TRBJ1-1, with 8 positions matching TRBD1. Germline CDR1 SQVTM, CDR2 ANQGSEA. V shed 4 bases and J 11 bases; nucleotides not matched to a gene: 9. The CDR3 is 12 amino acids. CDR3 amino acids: CSVVSRGLGAFF. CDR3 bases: TGCAGCGTTGTTTCCAGGGGGCTCGGGGCTTTCTTT.

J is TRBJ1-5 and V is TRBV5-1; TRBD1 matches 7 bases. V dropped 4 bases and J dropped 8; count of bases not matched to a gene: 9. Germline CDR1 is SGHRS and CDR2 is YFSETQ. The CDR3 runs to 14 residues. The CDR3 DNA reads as TGCGCCAGCAGCATCCGGGACAGTGGAGAGCCCCAGCATTTT. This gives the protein CASSIRDSGEPQHF.

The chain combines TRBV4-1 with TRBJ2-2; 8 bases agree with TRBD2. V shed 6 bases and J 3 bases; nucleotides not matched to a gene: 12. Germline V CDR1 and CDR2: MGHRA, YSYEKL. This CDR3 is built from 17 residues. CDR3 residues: CASSLYYGGADTGELFF. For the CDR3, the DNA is TGCGCCAGCAGTCTTTACTACGGGGGGGCGGACACCGGGGAGCTGTTTTTT.

The CDR3 sequence is CASSSGDLYYGYTF. In nucleotides, the CDR3 is TGCGCCAGCAGCTCAGGGGATTTGTACTATGGCTACACCTTC. The chain joins TRBV5-1 to TRBJ1-2; D might be TRBD1 (6 bases). CDR1 is SGHRS and CDR2 is YFSETQ in the germline V gene. V shed 3 bases and J shed 3 bases, with 12 bases lying between them. This CDR3 region has 14 residues.

As DNA, the CDR3 is TGTGCCAGCAGCTTAGGAGCGGTTCCCTCTGGAAACACCATATATTTT. It codes for CASSLGAVPSGNTIYF. This sequence joins TRBV7-8 and TRBJ1-3; D remains unclear. V lost 1 base and J lost 0, with 10 bases in between. The V gene's germline CDR1 is SGHVS and CDR2 FQNEAQ. The CDR3 is 16 residues long.